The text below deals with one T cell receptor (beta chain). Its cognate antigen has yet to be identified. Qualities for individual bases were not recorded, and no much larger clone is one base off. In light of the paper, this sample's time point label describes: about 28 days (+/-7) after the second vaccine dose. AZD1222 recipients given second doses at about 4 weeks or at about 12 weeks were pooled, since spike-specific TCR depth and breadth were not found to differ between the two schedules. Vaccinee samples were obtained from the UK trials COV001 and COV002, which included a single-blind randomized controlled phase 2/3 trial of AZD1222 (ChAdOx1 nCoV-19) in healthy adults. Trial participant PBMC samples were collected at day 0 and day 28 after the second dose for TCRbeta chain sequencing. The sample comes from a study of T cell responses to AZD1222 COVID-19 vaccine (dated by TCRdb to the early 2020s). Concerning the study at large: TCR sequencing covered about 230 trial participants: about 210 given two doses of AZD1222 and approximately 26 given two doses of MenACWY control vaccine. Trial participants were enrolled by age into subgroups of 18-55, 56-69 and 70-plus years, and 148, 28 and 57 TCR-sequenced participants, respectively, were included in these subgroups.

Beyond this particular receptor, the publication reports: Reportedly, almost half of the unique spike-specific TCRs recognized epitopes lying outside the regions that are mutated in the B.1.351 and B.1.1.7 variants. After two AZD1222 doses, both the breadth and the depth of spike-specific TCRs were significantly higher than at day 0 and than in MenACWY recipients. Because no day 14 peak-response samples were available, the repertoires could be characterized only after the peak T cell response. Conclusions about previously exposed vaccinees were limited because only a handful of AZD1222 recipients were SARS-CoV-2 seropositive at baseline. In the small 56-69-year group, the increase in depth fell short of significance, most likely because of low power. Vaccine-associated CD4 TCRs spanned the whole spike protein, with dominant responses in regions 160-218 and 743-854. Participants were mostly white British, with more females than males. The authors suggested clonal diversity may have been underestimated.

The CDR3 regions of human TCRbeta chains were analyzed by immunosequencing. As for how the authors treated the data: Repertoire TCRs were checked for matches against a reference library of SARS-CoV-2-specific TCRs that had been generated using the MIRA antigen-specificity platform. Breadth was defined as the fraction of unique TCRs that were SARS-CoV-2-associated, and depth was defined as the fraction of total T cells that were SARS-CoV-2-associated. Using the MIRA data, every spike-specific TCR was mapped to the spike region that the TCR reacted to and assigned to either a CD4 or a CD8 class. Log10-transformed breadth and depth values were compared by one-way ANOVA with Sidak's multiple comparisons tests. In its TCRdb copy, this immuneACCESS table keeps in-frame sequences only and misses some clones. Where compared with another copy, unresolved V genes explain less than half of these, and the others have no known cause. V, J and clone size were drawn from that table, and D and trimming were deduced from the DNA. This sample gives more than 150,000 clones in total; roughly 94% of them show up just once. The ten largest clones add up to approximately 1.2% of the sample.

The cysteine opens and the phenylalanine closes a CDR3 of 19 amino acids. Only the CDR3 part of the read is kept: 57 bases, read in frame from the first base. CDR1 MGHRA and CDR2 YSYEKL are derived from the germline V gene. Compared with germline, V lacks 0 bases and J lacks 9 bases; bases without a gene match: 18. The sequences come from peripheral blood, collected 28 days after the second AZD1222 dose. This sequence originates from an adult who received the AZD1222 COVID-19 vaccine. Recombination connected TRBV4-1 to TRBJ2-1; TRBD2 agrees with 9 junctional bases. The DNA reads TGCGCCAGCAGCCAAGATAACTCGCGGGGGGGCCGCCCGCTGGGTGAGCAGTTCTTC. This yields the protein CASSQDNSRGGRPLGEQFF.